What follows describes a single T cell receptor (beta chain). The antigen is undetermined. This entry belongs to a study of T cells expressing NK-cell markers. Broader study findings: These clonotypes additionally ranked first within the CD3+CD56-NKG2C+ fraction of several donors.

The CDR3 consists of 14 residues. Germline CDR1 reads LNHDA; CDR2 reads SQIVND (reference sequence). TCR beta cDNA was generated via 5'RACE template switching incorporating UMIs. For each CDR3 protein, TCRdb gives one entry from its re-call of the 5' RACE reads, without DNA. This sample contains about 380,000 distinct CDR3 sequences. Specimen: blood T cells: a sorted CD56 or NKG2C T cell subset, CD4+ or CD8+ T cells, or bulk PBMC T cells (not recorded which). The chain combines TRBV19 with TRBJ2-7; no DNA is available, so the TRBD1 call from TCRdb remains unchecked. The clonotype originates from a man aged 18 to 69 in good health. CDR3 in amino acids: CASSTDLGRGEQYF.